The T cell receptor beta chain described here comes from a study of cytomegalovirus exposure and HLA in healthy donors. Concerning this clone itself: Its antigen remains unidentified.

Profiled with immunoSEQ multiplex PCR; TCRdb holds only in-frame clones, not every one. This table has about 74,000 clones, about 93% appearing once. CDR3 size: 16 residues. Germline V gives CDR1 MNHEY, CDR2 SMNVEV (reference sequence). V lost 6 bases and J lost 0, with 15 bases in between. Study outcomes and limitations: TCR sequences were mostly rare, though some public TCRs occurred in many donors.

Sequences were obtained from PBMCs. The TCR comes from a woman in her late teens or twenties in good health and CMV-seropositive. The chain combines TRBV27 with TRBJ1-3; D unresolved. In DNA form, the CDR3 reads TGTGCCAGCAGGACATCAGGCTTTAGCTCTGGAAACACCATATATTTT. This encodes CASRTSGFSSGNTIYF.